These 26 T cell receptor beta chains originate from one sample sequenced in a study of pediatric ulcerative colitis. Generated by immunoSEQ multiplex PCR, the TCRdb table keeps only in-frame clones and is missing some. Seen here are 20,000 to 30,000 clones, about 67% observed once, and the top ten hold under 10%. Rectal tissue came from one to two pinch biopsies taken at colonoscopy. Material for sequencing was gut tissue. Every receptor here comes from a boy aged 10-17 years with severe ulcerative colitis.

The rearrangement uses TRBV4-3 and TRBJ2-7; 8 bases are shared with TRBD1. This CDR3 region has 17 residues. Germline V gene data show CDR1 as LGHNA and CDR2 as YSLEER. J lost 1 base, V lost 3 bases, and 11 bases had no gene match. CDR3 in DNA: TGCGCCAGCAGCCAGGACATAGTAGGACAGGGTTCCTACGAGCAGTACTTC. Its translation: CASSQDIVGQGSYEQYF.

This sequence joins TRBV19 and TRBJ1-4, with TRBD1 as a possible D gene (5 bases). Trimming took off 3 bases at V and 7 bases at J, with 12 bases between the two ends. From germline, CDR1 is LNHDA and CDR2 SQIVND (reference sequence). The CDR3 sequence is 14 residues long. In DNA, the CDR3 is TGTGCCAGTAGTATTAATCGGGGCACTGAAAAACTGTTTTTT. This gives the protein CASSINRGTEKLFF.

This chain connects TRBV10-2 to TRBJ2-1; TRBD2 might be the D (5 bases). The CDR3 loop spans 12 amino acids. V lost 4 bases and J lost 4, with 5 bases in between. Germline V gives CDR1 WSHSY, CDR2 SAAADI. The CDR3 DNA is TGCGCCAGCAGTGGACTATACAATGAGCAGTTCTTC. Protein: CASSGLYNEQFF.

This chain connects TRBV29-1 to TRBJ2-1; 9 bases line up with TRBD1. CDR1 and CDR2 (germline): SQVTM, ANQGSEA. After removal of 4 bases from V and 4 bases from J, the junction contained 5 bases not matched to a gene. The CDR3 runs 14 residues. The CDR3 here is CSVGAGQGYNEQFF. In nucleotides, the CDR3 is TGCAGCGTTGGAGCGGGACAGGGATACAATGAGCAGTTCTTC.

The gene calls are TRBV30 and TRBJ1-2, with D unclear. This CDR3 has 18 amino acids. Trimming took 0 bases from V and 3 from J, leaving 23 bases between them. CDR1 GTSNPN and CDR2 SVGIG come from the germline V gene (reference sequence). The CDR3 nucleotides are TGTGCCTGGAGTGTACTATCTGTGGCCAGCCGCCGTGACTATGGCTACACCTTC. This codes for CAWSVLSVASRRDYGYTF.

The rearrangement links TRBV27 to TRBJ1-5; TRBD1 might be the D (5 bases). Germline V lookup: CDR1 MNHEY, CDR2 SMNVEV (reference sequence). The CDR3 has 13 residues. Trimming pared 3 bases from V and 7 bases from J, leaving 10 bases between. The CDR3 protein is CASSLQGIQPQHF. The CDR3 region has the DNA TGTGCCAGCAGTTTGCAGGGTATACAGCCCCAGCATTTT.

The genes are TRBV29-1 and TRBJ2-2, with D possibly being TRBD1 or TRBD2 (5 bases each). The CDR3 consists of 12 residues. Trimming stripped 3 bases from V and 6 bases from J, with 8 bases between. Germline CDR1 SQVTM, CDR2 ANQGSEA. The CDR3, as DNA: TGCAGCGTTGATATGGGGGCCGGGGAGCTGTTTTTT. Translating it yields CSVDMGAGELFF.

V gene TRBV29-1 combines with J gene TRBJ2-1; D is unclear. The germline V gene has CDR1 SQVTM and CDR2 ANQGSEA. V was clipped by 7 bases and J by 5 bases, with 18 bases between them. CDR3 length equals 14 residues. This chain's CDR3 is CSARRTTGDNEQFF. CDR3 coding DNA: TGCAGCGCCCGGCGGACCACCGGCGACAATGAGCAGTTCTTC.

The chain employs TRBV13 and TRBJ1-1, with D maybe TRBD1 (6 bases). Germline-derived CDR1 and CDR2 are PRHDT and FYEKMQ (reference sequence). The germline V and J ends were trimmed by 5 bases and 14 bases, with 21 bases remaining between them. The CDR3 is 13 residues long. The CDR3 nucleotides read TGTGCCAGCAGCCGCCAGGGGTATCCTGAAACCTTCTTT. Protein product: CASSRQGYPETFF.

The chain couples TRBV7-2 to TRBJ2-5; the match to TRBD2 covers 10 bases. The V segment lost 1 base and the J segment 2 bases; nucleotides outside the gene matches: 4. Germline V gives CDR1 SGHTA, CDR2 FQGNSA. This CDR3 region has 16 residues. CDR3 in amino acids: CASSLDSGRSQETQYF. The CDR3 DNA follows: TGTGCCAGCAGCTTAGATAGCGGGAGGTCTCAAGAGACCCAGTACTTC.

V is TRBV7-9 and J is TRBJ1-1; D is ambiguous. V gave up 4 bases and J gave up 3 bases, with 6 bases separating them. The CDR3 consists of 12 residues. CDR1 SEHNR and CDR2 FQNEAQ come from the germline V gene (reference sequence). The CDR3 reads CASSSTDTEAFF. In DNA, the CDR3 is TGTGCCAGCAGCTCGACCGACACTGAAGCTTTCTTT.

The CDR3 sequence: CASSLTGGFTYEQYF. CDR3 sequence (DNA): TGTGCCAGCAGCTTAACGGGAGGGTTCACCTACGAGCAGTACTTC. The rearrangement uses TRBV7-2 and TRBJ2-7; 8 bases line up with TRBD2. The CDR3 spans 15 residues. Germline V gene sequence: CDR1 SGHTA, CDR2 FQGNSA. The trim removed 2 bases at V and 2 bases at J, leaving 5 bases unmatched.

V is TRBV27 and J is TRBJ1-2; TRBD1 matches 9 bases. Germline V gene data show CDR1 as MNHEY and CDR2 as SMNVEV (reference sequence). There are 14 residues in the CDR3. Trimming removed 3 bases from V and 2 bases from J; junction bases left unmatched: 1. CDR3 in amino acids: CASSFGQGNYGYTF. In DNA form, the CDR3 reads TGTGCCAGCAGTTTCGGACAGGGGAACTATGGCTACACCTTC.

The sample holds one count of this clone. The chain links TRBV10-3 to TRBJ2-1; TRBD2 aligns across 12 bases. V lost 0 bases to trimming and J lost 9 bases; unmatched junction nucleotides: 3. The CDR3 is 15 residues long. Germline V gives CDR1 ENHRY, CDR2 SYGVKD. DNA of the CDR3: TGTGCCATCAGTGAGTCGGAACTAGCGGGAGGTGAGCAGTTCTTC. Translating gives CAISESELAGGEQFF.

J is TRBJ2-5 and V is TRBV6-4; D ambiguous. This CDR3 region has 17 residues. With 0 bases removed from V and 5 bases from J, the gap between germline ends came to 19 bases. Per germline, CDR1 MRHNA and CDR2 SNTAGT. In DNA form, the CDR3 reads TGTGCCAGCAGTGACTCGACGGCGTCCGGAAGCTGGGAGACCCAGTACTTC. Protein sequence: CASSDSTASGSWETQYF.

The gene calls are TRBV7-2 and TRBJ1-6, with D unclear. V was pared by 1 base and J by 5 bases, with 6 bases between. CDR1 is SGHTA, CDR2 FQGNSA, per germline. The CDR3 has 14 amino acids. The CDR3 region is CASSLGLNNSPLHF. CDR3 nucleotides: TGTGCCAGCAGCTTAGGTTTAAATAATTCACCCCTCCACTTT.

The chain combines TRBV4-3 with TRBJ1-2; no reliable D call. The CDR3 loop spans 11 amino acids. V was trimmed by 5 bases and J by 4 bases, leaving 5 bases between them. The germline V gene has CDR1 LGHNA and CDR2 YSLEER. Here the CDR3 DNA reads TGCGCCAGCAGCGGTGGCTATGGCTACACCTTC. This codes for CASSGGYGYTF.

The sample holds one count of this clone. The chain combines TRBV6-5 with TRBJ2-7; D possibly uses TRBD1 or TRBD2 (5 bases each). Germline V gene lookup returns CDR1 MNHEY and CDR2 SVGAGI. The V and J ends lost 0 bases and 4 bases respectively, with 13 bases between them. The CDR3 contains 15 residues. The CDR3 bases are TGTGCCAGCAGTTACTCTGGCCGAGGGGTTTACGAGCAGTACTTC. Residues: CASSYSGRGVYEQYF.

The chain couples TRBV19 to TRBJ2-1; 10 bases map to TRBD1. V was clipped by 6 bases and J by 2 bases; unmatched bases: 4. The CDR3 is made up of 15 amino acids. Germline V gene sequence: CDR1 LNHDA, CDR2 SQIVND (reference sequence). The CDR3 coding sequence is TGTGCCAGTAGCGCCGGGACAGGGGCCTACAATGAGCAGTTCTTC. This sequence encodes CASSAGTGAYNEQFF.

The genes are TRBV15 and TRBJ2-5; D ambiguous. V was pared by 0 bases and J by 4 bases, with 12 bases between. Germline CDR1 LNHNV, CDR2 YYDKDF (reference sequence). This CDR3 is 15 amino acids long. CDR3 nucleotides: TGTGCCACCAGCAGAGATAATGTCCAAGGAGAGACCCAGTACTTC. Its protein is CATSRDNVQGETQYF.

The V and J genes are TRBV6-1 and TRBJ2-5, with 7 positions matching TRBD1. Germline assignment: CDR1 MNHNS and CDR2 SASEGT. The V segment lost 1 base and the J segment 4 bases; nucleotides outside the gene matches: 3. The length of the CDR3 is 14 residues. The CDR3 DNA follows: TGTGCCAGCAGTGAAGGAGGGGACAGAGAGACCCAGTACTTC. This sequence encodes CASSEGGDRETQYF.

This chain joins TRBV4-3 and TRBJ1-1; D unclear. Trimming left V 4 bases short and J 1 base short, with 13 bases between. The CDR3 has 15 amino acids. Germline V gives CDR1 LGHNA, CDR2 YSLEER. CDR3 in amino acids: CASSRKYRENTEAFF. CDR3 nucleotide sequence: TGCGCCAGCAGCCGCAAATACAGAGAGAACACTGAAGCTTTCTTT.

The chain carries TRBV7-2 and TRBJ2-2, with 8 nucleotides matching TRBD2. Germline V gene lookup returns CDR1 SGHTA and CDR2 FQGNSA. There are 16 residues in the CDR3. Trimming took 5 bases from V and 2 from J; bases not matched to a gene: 7. CDR3 nucleotide sequence: TGTGCCAGCAGCGCCTTAGCGGGGTTAAACACCGGGGAGCTGTTTTTT. It encodes CASSALAGLNTGELFF.

The chain has TRBV29-1 and TRBJ2-7; TRBD1 matches at 7 bases. V shed 4 bases and J 2 bases; nucleotides not matched to a gene: 2. The CDR3 contains 12 residues. Germline loops: CDR1 SQVTM, CDR2 ANQGSEA. CDR3 bases: TGCAGCGTTGGGGACAGCGCCTACGAGCAGTACTTC. Protein sequence: CSVGDSAYEQYF.

The chain uses TRBV30 and TRBJ1-2, with D perhaps matching TRBD1 (5 bases). Trimming shortened V by 8 bases and J by 7 bases, and 23 bases separated the two germline ends. Germline CDR1 and CDR2: GTSNPN and SVGIG (reference sequence). There are 14 residues in the CDR3. Here the CDR3 reads CARGDPVGLAGYTF. The CDR3 DNA reads as TGTGCCCGTGGGGACCCCGTGGGTTTAGCTGGCTACACCTTC.

V gene TRBV27 combines with J gene TRBJ2-1, with 11 nucleotides matching TRBD1. The germline V gene encodes CDR1 MNHEY and CDR2 SMNVEV (reference sequence). The ends lost 1 base at V and 8 bases at J; junction bases unmatched: 13. The CDR3 is 18 residues long. CDR3 loop: CASSLLYSGQGAGHEQFF. CDR3 bases: TGTGCCAGCAGTTTATTGTATTCAGGACAGGGGGCGGGCCATGAGCAGTTCTTC.